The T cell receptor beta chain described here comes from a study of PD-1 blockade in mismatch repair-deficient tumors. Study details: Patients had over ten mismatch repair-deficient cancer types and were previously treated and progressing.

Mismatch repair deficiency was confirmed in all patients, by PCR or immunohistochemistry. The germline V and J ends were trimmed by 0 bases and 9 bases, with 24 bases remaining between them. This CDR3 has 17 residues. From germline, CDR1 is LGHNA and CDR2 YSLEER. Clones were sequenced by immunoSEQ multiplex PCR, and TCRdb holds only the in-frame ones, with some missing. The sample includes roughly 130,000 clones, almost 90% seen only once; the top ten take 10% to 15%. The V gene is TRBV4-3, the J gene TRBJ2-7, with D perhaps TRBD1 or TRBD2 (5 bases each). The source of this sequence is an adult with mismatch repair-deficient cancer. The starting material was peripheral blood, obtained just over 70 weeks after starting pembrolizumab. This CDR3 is CASSQERAAVDTQGQYF. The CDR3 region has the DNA TGCGCCAGCAGCCAAGAACGAGCGGCAGTCGACACCCAGGGGCAGTACTTC.